This TCR beta chain was observed in a study of blood T cell repertoires in COVID-19. The J segment lost 5 bases and the V segment lost 4 bases, leaving 5 bases of the junction unmatched. The CDR3 consists of 15 residues. The germline CDR1 and CDR2 sequences are LGHNA and YNFKEQ. Per the original data handling: Estimated nucleated cell counts came from reference gene primer amplification. The assay was immunoSEQ multiplex PCR, and TCRdb's table has in-frame clones only and misses some. D and trimming were read from the DNA, whereas the V and J calls and clone size are those reported in that table. The sample lists about 250,000 clones, 90% to 95% occurring once.

The V and J genes are TRBV4-2 and TRBJ1-5; TRBD1 aligns across 10 bases. The origin of this receptor is a woman between 18 and 29 years old who had recovered from COVID-19. Sequenced sample: PBMCs or T cells enriched from blood (not recorded which). The CDR3 here is CASSPHGTGDQPQHF. In nucleotides, the CDR3 is TGTGCCAGCAGCCCGCACGGGACAGGGGATCAGCCCCAGCATTTT.